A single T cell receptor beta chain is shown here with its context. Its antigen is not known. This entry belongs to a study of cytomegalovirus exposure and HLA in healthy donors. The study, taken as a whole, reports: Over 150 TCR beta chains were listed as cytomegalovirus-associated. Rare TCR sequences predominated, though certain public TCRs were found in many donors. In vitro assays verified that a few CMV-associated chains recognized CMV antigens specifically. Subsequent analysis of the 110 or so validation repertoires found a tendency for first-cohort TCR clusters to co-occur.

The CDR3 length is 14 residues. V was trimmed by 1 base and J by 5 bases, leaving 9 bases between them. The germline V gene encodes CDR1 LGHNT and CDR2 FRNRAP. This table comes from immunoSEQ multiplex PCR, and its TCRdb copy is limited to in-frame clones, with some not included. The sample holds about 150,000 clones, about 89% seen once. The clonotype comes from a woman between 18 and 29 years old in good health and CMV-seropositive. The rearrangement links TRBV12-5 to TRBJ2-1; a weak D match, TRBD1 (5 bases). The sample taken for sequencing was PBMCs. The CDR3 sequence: CASGLGGANNEQFF. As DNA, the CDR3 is TGTGCTAGTGGTTTGGGTGGGGCCAACAATGAGCAGTTCTTC.